This TCR beta chain comes out of a study of T-cell memory formation after mild COVID-19. Overall study: The study found TCR clusters largely donor specific. Study-wide points: The appearance of some responding clones in pre-infection memory suggested that cross-reactive memory joined.

Details on this clonotype: Its antigen remains unknown. One junction end does not reproduce the germline sequence, and a read error may be involved.

The CDR3 sequence is 15 residues long. One entry per CDR3 protein, called by TCRdb with MiXCR from the 5' RACE reads. Counted here are 40,000 to 45,000 distinct CDR3 sequences, 8% to 10% occurring once; the ten biggest clones make up roughly 10%. The source material was PBMCs or a T cell subset sorted from them (not recorded which). The chain uses TRBV12-3 or TRBV12-4 and TRBJ2-6; 7 bases match TRBD1. This TCR was sampled from an adult woman who had mild COVID-19 (a few samples of this study predate the infection). Cell type and time point are not known. CDR3 sequence (DNA): TGTGCCAGCGGCCAGACAGGGTATGGGTCCAACGTCCTGACTTTC. Translating it yields CASGQTGYGSNVLTF.